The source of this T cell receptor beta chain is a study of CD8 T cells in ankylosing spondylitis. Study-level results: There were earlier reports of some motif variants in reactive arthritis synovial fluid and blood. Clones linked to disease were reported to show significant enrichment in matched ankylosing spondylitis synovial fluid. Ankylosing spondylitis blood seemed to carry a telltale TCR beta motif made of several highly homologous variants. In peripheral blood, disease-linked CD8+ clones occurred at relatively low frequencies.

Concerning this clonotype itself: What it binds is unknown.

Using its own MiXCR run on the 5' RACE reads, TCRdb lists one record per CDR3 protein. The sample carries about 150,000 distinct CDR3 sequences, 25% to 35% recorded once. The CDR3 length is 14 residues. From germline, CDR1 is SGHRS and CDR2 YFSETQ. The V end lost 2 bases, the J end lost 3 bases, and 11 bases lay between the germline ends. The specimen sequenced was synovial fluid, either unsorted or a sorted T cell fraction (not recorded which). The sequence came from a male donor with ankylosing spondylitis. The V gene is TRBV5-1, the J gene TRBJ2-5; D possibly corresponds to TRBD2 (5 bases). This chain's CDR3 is CASSFGTGKETQYF. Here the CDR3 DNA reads TGCGCCAGCAGCTTTGGAACGGGGAAAGAGACCCAGTACTTC.